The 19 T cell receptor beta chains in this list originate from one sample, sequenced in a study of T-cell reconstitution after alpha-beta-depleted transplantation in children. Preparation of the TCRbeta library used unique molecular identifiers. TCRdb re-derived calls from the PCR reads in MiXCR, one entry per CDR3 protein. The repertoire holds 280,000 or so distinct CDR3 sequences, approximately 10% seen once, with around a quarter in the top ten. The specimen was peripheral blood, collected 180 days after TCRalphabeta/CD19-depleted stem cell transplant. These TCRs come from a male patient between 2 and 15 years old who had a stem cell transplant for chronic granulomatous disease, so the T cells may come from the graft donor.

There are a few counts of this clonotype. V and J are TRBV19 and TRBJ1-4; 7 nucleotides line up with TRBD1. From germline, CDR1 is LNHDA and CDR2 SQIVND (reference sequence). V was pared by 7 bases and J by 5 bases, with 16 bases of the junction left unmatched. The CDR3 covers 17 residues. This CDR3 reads CASTNRVRAGGNEKLFF. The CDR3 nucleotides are TGTGCCAGTACCAATAGGGTGCGGGCAGGGGGGAATGAAAAACTGTTTTTT.

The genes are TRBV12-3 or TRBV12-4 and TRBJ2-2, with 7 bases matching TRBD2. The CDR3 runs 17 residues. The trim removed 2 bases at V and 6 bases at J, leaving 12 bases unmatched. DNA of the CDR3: TGTGCCAGCAGTTTATCCGTTTCGGGAGGTATTGCCGGGGAGCTGTTTTTT. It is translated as CASSLSVSGGIAGELFF.

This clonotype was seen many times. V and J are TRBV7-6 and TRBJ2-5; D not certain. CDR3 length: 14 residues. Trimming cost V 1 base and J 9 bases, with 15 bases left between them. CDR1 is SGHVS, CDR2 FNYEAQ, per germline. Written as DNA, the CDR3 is TGTGCCAGCAGCTTAGATGAATCCAAGAGACCCCAGTACTTC. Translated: CASSLDESKRPQYF.

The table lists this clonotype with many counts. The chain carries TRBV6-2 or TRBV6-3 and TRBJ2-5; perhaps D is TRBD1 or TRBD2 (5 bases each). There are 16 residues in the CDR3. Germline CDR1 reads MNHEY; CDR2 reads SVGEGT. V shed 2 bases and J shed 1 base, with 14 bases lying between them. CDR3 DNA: TGTGCCAGCAGTTACCCGCGTGGGACGGTCCAAGAGACCCAGTACTTC. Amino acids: CASSYPRGTVQETQYF.

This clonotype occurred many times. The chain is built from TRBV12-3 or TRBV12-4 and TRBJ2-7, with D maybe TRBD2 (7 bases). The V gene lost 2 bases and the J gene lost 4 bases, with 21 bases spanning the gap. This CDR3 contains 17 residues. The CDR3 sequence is CASSLSWGGQQTYEQYF. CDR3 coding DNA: TGTGCCAGCAGTTTAAGCTGGGGGGGACAACAAACTTACGAGCAGTACTTC.

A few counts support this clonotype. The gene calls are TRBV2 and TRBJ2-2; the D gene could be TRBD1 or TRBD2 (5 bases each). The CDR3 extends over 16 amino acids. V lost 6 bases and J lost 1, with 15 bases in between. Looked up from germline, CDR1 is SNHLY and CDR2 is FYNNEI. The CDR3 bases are TGTGCCAGCAGAAAAACCGGGACGCTGAACACCGGGGAGCTGTTTTTT. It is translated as CASRKTGTLNTGELFF.

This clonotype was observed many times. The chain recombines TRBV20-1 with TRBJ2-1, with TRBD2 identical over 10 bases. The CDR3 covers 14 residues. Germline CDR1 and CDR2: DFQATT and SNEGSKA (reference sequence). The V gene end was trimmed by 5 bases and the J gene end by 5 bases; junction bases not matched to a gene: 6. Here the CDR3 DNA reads TGCAGTGCTCCGACTAGCGGGCTCGACAATGAGCAGTTCTTC. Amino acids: CSAPTSGLDNEQFF.

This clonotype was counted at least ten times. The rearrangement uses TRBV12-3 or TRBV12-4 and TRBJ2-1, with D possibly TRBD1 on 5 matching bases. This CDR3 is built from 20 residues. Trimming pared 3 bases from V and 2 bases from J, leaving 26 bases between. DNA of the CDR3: TGTGCCAGCAGTTTCCAGGGCCGGCTTACAATCGATACGGCCTACAATGAGCAGTTCTTC. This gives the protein CASSFQGRLTIDTAYNEQFF.

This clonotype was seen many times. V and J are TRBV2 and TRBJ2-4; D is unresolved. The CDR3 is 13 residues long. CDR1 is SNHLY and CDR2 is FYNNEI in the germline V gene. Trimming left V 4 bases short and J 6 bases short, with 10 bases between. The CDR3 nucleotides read TGTGCCAGCAGTGTTGGCAACTCAAACATTCAGTACTTC. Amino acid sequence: CASSVGNSNIQYF.

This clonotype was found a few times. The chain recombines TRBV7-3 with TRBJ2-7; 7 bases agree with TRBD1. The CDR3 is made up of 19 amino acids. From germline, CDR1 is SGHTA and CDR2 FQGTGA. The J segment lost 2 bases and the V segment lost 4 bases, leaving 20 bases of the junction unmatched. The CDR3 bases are TGTGCCAGCAGCTCTTCGGTGGGTCGGGACAGACCCTCTCCCTACGAGCAGTACTTC. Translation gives CASSSSVGRDRPSPYEQYF. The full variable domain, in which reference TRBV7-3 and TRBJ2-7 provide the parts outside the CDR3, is GAGVSQTPSNKVTEKGKYVELRCDPISGHTALYWYRQSLGQGPEFLIYFQGTGAADDSGLPNDRFFAVRPEGSVSTLKIQRTERGDSAVYLCASSSSVGRDRPSPYEQYFGPGTRLTVT.

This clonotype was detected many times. CDR3 region: CASSYSAHLTDTQYF. CDR3 nucleotide sequence: TGTGCCAGCAGTTATAGCGCCCATCTCACAGATACGCAGTATTTT. The genes are TRBV12-3 or TRBV12-4 and TRBJ2-3; maybe TRBD2 (5 bases). The CDR3 sequence is 15 residues long. V shed 4 bases and J shed 2 bases, with 13 bases lying between them.

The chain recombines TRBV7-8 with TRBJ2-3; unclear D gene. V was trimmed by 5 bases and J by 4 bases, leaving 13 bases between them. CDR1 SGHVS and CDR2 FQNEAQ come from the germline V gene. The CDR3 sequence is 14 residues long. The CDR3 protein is CASSHKQAPDTQYF. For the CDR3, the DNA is TGTGCCAGCAGCCACAAGCAAGCCCCAGATACGCAGTATTTT.

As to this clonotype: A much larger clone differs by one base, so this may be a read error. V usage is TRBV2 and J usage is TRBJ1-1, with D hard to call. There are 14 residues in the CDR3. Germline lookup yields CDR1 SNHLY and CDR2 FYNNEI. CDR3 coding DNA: TGTGCCGGCAGTGTTCGAGGGTTGGTCACTGAAGCTTTCTTT. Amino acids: CAGSVRGLVTEAFF.

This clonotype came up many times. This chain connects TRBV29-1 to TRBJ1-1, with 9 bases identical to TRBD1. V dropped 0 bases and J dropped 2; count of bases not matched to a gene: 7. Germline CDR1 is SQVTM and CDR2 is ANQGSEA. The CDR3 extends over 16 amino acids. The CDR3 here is CSVEEGTGSLNTEAFF. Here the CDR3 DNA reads TGCAGCGTTGAAGAGGGGACAGGGAGCCTAAACACTGAAGCTTTCTTT. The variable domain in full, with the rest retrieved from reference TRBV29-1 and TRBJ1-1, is SAVISQKPSRDICQRGTSLTIQCQVDSQVTMMFWYRQQPGQSLTLIATANQGSEATYESGFVIDKFPISRPNLTFSTLTVSNMSPEDSSIYLCSVEEGTGSLNTEAFFGQGTRLTVV.

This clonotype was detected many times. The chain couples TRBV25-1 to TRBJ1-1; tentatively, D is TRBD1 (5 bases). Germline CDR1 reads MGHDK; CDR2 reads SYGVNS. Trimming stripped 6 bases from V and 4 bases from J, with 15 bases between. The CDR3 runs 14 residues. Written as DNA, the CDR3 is TGTGCCAGCAGGGCAGGGACCCCGGGCACTGAAGCTTTCTTT. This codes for CASRAGTPGTEAFF. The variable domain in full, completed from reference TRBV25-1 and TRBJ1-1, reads EADIYQTPRYLVIGTGKKITLECSQTMGHDKMYWYQQDPGMELHLIHYSYGVNSTEKGDLSSESTVSRIRTEHFPLTLESARPSHTSQYLCASRAGTPGTEAFFGQGTRLTVV.

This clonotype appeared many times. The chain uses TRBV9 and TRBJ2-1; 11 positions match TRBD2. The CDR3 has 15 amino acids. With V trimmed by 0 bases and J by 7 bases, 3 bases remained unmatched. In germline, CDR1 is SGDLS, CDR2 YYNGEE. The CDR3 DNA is TGTGCCAGCAGCGTAGGACTAGCGGGACAGAATGAGCAGTTCTTC. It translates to CASSVGLAGQNEQFF. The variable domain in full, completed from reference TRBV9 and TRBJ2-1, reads DSGVTQTPKHLITATGQRVTLRCSPRSGDLSVYWYQQSLDQGLQFLIQYYNGEERAKGNILERFSAQQFPDLHSELNLSSLELGDSALYFCASSVGLAGQNEQFFGPGTRLTVL.

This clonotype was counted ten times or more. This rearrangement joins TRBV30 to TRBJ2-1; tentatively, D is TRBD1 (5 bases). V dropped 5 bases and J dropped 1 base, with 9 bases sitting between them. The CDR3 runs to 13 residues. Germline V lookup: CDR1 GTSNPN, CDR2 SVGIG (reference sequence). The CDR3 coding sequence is TGTGCCTGGCAGGGTTTTTCCTACAATGAGCAGTTCTTC. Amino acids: CAWQGFSYNEQFF.

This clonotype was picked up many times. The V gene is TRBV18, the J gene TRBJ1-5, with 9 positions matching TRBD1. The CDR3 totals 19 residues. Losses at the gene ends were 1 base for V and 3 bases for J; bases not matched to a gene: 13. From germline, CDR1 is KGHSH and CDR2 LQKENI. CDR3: CASSPRLVRTGVYNQPQHF. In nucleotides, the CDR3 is TGTGCCAGCTCACCACGGTTAGTACGGACAGGGGTCTACAATCAGCCCCAGCATTTT. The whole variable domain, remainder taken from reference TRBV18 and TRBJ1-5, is NAGVMQNPRHLVRRRGQEARLRCSPMKGHSHVYWYRQLPEEGLKFMVYLQKENIIDESGMPKERFSAEFPKEGPSILRIQQVVRGDSAAYFCASSPRLVRTGVYNQPQHFGDGTRLSIL.

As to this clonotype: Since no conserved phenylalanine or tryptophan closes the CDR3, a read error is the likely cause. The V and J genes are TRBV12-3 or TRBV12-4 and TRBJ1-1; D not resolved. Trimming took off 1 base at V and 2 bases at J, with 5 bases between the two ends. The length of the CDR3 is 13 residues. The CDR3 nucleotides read TGTGCCAGCAGTTTAGGACAAAACACTGAAGCTTTCTTA. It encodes CASSLGQNTEAFL.